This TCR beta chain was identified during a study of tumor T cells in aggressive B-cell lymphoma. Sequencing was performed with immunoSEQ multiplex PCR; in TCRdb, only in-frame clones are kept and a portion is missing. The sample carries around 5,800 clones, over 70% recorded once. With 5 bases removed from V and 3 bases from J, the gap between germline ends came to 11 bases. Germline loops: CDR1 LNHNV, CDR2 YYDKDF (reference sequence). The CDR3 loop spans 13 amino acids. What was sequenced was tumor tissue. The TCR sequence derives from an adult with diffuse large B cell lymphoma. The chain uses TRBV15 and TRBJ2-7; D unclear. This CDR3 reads CATSRDIYYEQYF. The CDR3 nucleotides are TGTGCCACCAGCCGCGACATTTACTACGAGCAGTACTTC.